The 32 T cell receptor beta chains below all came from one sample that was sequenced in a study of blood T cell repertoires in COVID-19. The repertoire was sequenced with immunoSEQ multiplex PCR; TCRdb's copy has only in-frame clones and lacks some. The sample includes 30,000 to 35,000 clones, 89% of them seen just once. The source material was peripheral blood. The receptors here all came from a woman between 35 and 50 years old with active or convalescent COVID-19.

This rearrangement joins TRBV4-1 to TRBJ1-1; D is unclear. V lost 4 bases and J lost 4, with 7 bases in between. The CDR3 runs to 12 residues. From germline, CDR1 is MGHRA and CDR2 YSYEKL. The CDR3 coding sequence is TGCGCCAGCAGCCTCTCGGGCACTGAAGCTTTCTTT. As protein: CASSLSGTEAFF.

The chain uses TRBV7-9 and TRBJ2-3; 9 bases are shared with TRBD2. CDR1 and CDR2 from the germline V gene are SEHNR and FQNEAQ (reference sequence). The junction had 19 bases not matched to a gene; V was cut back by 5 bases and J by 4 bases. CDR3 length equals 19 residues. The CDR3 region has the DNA TGTGCCAGCAGCCCTGGGAAAGCTAGCGGGGTTCGGTTACCAGATACGCAGTATTTT. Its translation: CASSPGKASGVRLPDTQYF.

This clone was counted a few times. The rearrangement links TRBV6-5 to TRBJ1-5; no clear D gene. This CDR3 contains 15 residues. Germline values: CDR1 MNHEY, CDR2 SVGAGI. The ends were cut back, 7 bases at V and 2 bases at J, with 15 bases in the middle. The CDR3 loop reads CASIPLTGGNQPQHF. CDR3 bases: TGTGCCAGCATTCCTCTGACGGGAGGCAATCAGCCCCAGCATTTT.

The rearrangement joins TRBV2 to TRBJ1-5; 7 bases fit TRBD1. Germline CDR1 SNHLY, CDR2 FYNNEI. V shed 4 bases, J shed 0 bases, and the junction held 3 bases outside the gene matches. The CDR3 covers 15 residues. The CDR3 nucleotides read TGTGCCAGCAGTGGGGGGACAGTTAGCAATCAGCCCCAGCATTTT. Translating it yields CASSGGTVSNQPQHF. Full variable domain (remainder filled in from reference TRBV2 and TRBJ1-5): EPEVTQTPSHQVTQMGQEVILRCVPISNHLYFYWYRQILGQKVEFLVSFYNNEISEKSEIFDDQFSVERPDGSNFTLKIRSTKLEDSAMYFCASSGGTVSNQPQHFGDGTRLSIL.

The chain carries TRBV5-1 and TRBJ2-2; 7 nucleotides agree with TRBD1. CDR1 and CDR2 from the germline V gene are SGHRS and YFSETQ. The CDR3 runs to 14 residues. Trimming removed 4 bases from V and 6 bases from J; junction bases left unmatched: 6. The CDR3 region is CASSLTGVPGELFF. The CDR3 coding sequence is TGCGCCAGCAGCCTCACAGGGGTTCCCGGGGAGCTGTTTTTT.

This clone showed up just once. Here the CDR3 reads CASSYGQGDTYEQYF. CDR3 DNA sequence: TGTGCCAGCAGCTACGGACAGGGGGATACCTACGAGCAGTACTTC. The genes are TRBV7-8 and TRBJ2-7, with 10 bases aligning to TRBD1. The V segment lost 4 bases and the J segment 2 bases; nucleotides outside the gene matches: 5. Germline V gene lookup returns CDR1 SGHVS and CDR2 FQNEAQ. The CDR3 loop spans 15 amino acids.

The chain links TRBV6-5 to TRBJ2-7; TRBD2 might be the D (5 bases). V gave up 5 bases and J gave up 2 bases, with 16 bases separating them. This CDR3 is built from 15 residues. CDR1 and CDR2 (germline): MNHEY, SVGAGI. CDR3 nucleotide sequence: TGTGCCAGCAGTCCTCGACTGGACTCCGCCTACGAGCAGTACTTC. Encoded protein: CASSPRLDSAYEQYF.

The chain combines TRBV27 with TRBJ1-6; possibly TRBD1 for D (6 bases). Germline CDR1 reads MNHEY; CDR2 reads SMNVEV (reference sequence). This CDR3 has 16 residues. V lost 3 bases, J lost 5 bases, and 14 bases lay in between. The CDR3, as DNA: TGTGCCAGCAGTTTCGGACAGTCCCGACATAATTCACCCCTCCACTTT. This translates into CASSFGQSRHNSPLHF.

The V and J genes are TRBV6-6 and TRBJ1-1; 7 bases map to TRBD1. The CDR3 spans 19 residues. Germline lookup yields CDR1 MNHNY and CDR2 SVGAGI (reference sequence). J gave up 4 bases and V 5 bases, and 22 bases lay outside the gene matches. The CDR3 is CASSLKGRRGQWYGTEAFF. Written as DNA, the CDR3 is TGTGCCAGCAGTCTGAAAGGGCGAAGGGGGCAGTGGTACGGCACTGAAGCTTTCTTT.

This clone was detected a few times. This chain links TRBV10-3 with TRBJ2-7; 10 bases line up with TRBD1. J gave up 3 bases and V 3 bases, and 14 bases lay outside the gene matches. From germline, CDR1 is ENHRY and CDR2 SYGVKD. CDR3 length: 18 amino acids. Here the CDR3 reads CAISERQGADGRYYEQYF. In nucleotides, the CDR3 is TGTGCCATCAGTGAACGACAGGGGGCGGACGGGCGTTACTACGAGCAGTACTTC.

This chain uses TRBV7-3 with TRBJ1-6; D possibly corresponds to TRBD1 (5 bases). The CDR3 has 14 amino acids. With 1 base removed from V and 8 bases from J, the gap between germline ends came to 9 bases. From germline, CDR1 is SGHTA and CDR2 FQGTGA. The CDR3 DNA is TGTGCCAGCAGCTTAAGGCAGGGCGATTCACCCCTCCACTTT. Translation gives CASSLRQGDSPLHF.

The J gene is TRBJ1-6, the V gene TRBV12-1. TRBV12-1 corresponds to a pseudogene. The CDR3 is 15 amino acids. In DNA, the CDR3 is TGTGCCAGCAGCTTTACGGTGTCCTATAATTCACCCCTCCACTTT. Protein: CASSFTVSYNSPLHF.

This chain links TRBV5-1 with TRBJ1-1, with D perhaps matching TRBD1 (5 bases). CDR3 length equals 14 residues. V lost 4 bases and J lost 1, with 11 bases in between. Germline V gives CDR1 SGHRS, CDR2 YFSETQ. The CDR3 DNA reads TGCGCCAGCAGCCTTGACAGTACGAACACTGAAGCTTTCTTT. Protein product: CASSLDSTNTEAFF.

CDR3 sequence (DNA): TGTGCCAGCAGTTACAGAGCGGACCCCAGCACAGATACGCAGTATTTT. This sequence encodes CASSYRADPSTDTQYF. The chain joins TRBV6-7 to TRBJ2-3; TRBD2 might be the D (5 bases). TRBV6-7 is identified as an open reading frame with a role that is uncertain. With 2 bases removed from V and 0 bases from J, the gap between germline ends came to 12 bases. The CDR3 is 16 residues long.

CDR3 sequence (DNA): TGTGCCAGCAGCCCATACAGGACAGGGTCGTTCGTTGGCTCTGGAAACACCATATATTTT. This sequence encodes CASSPYRTGSFVGSGNTIYF. The chain combines TRBV2 with TRBJ1-3; 8 nucleotides align to TRBD1. With 6 bases clipped from V and 0 bases from J, the junction kept 19 bases outside the gene matches. CDR1 is SNHLY, CDR2 FYNNEI, per germline. This CDR3 is built from 20 residues.

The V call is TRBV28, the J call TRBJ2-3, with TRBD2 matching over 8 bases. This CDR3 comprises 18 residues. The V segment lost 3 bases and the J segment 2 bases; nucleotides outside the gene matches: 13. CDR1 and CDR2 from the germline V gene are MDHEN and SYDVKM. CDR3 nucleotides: TGTGCCAGCAGTTTTAGTGGGGTCCGACTAGCGTACACAGATACGCAGTATTTT. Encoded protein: CASSFSGVRLAYTDTQYF.

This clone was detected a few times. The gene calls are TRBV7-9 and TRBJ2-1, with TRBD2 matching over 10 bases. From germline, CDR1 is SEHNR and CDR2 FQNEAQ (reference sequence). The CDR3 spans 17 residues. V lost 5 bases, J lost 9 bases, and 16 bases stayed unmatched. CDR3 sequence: CASSPRPGLAGVAEQFF. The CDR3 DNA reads TGTGCCAGCAGCCCCAGACCGGGGCTAGCGGGGGTAGCTGAGCAGTTCTTC.

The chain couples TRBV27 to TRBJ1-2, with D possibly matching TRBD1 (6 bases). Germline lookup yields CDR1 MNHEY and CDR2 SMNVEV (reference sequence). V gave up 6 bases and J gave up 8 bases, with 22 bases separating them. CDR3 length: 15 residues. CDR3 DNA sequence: TGTGCCAGCAGCTCTAACAGGGTTCTACCTGGCGGCTACACCTTC. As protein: CASSSNRVLPGGYTF.

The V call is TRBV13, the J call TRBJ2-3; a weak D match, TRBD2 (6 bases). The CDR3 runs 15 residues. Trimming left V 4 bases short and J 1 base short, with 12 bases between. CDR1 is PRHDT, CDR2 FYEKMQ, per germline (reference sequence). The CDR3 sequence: CASSSRLGGTDTQYF. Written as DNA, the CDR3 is TGTGCCAGCAGCTCGCGACTAGGGGGCACAGATACGCAGTATTTT.

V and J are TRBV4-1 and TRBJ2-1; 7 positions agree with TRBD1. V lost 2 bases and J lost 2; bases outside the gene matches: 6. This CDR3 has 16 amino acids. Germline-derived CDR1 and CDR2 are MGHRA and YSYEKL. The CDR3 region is CASSQIEGAAYNEQFF. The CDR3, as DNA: TGCGCCAGCAGCCAAATCGAGGGGGCGGCCTACAATGAGCAGTTCTTC.

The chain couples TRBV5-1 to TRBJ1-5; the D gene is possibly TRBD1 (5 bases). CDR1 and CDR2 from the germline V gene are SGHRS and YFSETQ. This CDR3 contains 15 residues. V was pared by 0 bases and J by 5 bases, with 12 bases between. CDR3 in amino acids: CASSLDRGVDQPQHF. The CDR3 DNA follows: TGCGCCAGCAGCTTGGATCGGGGGGTGGATCAGCCCCAGCATTTT.

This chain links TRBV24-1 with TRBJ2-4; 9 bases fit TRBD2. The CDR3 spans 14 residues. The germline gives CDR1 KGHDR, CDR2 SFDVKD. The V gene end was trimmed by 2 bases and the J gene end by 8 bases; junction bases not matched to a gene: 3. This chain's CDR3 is CATSDSGTSYIQYF. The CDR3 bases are TGTGCCACCAGTGATTCCGGGACTAGCTACATTCAGTACTTC.

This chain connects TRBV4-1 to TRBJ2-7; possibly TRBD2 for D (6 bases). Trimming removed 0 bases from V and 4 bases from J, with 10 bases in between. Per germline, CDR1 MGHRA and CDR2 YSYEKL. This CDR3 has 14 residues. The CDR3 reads CASSQETRSYEQYF. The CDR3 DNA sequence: TGCGCCAGCAGCCAAGAGACTAGATCTTACGAGCAGTACTTC.

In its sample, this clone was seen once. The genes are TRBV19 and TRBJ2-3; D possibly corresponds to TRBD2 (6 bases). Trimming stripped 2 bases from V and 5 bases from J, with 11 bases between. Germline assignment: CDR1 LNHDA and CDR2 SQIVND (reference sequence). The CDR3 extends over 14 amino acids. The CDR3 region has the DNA TGTGCCAGTAGTATATGGGGGGAAGGAGATACGCAGTATTTT. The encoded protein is CASSIWGEGDTQYF.

CDR3 bases: TGTGCCAGTAGTATATCCCCCAGGGTCGGGGCCAACGTCCTGACTTTC. This encodes CASSISPRVGANVLTF. This rearrangement joins TRBV19 to TRBJ2-6; the D gene is possibly TRBD1 (5 bases). Germline lookup yields CDR1 LNHDA and CDR2 SQIVND (reference sequence). There are 16 residues in the CDR3. Trimming took 2 bases from V and 4 from J, leaving 12 bases between them.

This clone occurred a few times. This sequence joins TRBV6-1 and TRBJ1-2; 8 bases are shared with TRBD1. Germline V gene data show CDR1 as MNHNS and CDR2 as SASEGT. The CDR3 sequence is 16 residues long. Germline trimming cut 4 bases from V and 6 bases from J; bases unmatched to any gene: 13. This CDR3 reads CASSVGQGFTGDGYTF. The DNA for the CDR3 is TGTGCCAGCAGTGTAGGACAGGGCTTTACGGGAGATGGCTACACCTTC.

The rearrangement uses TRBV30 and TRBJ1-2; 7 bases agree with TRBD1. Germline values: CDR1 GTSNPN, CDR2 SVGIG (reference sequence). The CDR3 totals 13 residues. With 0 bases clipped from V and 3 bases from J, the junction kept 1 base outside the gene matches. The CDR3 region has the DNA TGTGCCTGGAGTGTCGGACAGGACTATGGCTACACCTTC. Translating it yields CAWSVGQDYGYTF.

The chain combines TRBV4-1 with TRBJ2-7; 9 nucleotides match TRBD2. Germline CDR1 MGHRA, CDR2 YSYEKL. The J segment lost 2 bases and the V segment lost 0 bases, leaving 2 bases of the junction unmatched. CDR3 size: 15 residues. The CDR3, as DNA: TGCGCCAGCAGCCAAGAGGCGGGAGGGCCCTACGAGCAGTACTTC. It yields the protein CASSQEAGGPYEQYF.

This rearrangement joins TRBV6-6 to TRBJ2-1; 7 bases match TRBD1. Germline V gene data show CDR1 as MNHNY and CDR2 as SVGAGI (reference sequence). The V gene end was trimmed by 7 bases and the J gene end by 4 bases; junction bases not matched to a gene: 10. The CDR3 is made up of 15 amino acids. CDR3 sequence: CASIIPGQTYNEQFF. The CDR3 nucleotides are TGTGCCAGCATAATTCCGGGACAGACTTACAATGAGCAGTTCTTC.

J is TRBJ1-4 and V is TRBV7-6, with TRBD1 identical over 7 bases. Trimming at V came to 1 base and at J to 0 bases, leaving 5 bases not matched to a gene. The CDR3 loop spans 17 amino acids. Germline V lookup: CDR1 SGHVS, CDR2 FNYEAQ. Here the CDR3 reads CASSLGDRAATNEKLFF. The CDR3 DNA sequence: TGTGCCAGCAGCTTAGGTGACAGGGCCGCAACTAATGAAAAACTGTTTTTT. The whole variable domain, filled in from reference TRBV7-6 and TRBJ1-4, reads GAGVSQSPRYKVTKRGQDVALRCDPISGHVSLYWYRQALGQGPEFLTYFNYEAQQDKSGLPNDRFSAERPEGSISTLTIQRTEQRDSAMYRCASSLGDRAATNEKLFFGSGTQLSVL.

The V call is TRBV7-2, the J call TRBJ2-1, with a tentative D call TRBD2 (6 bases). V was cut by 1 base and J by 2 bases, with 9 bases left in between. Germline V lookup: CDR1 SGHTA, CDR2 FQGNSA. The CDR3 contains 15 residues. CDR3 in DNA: TGTGCCAGCAGCTTAGGGAGGGGTACCTACAATGAGCAGTTCTTC. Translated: CASSLGRGTYNEQFF. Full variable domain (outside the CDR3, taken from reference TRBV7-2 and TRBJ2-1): GAGVSQSPSNKVTEKGKDVELRCDPISGHTALYWYRQSLGQGLEFLIYFQGNSAPDKSGLPSDRFSAERTGGSVSTLTIQRTQQEDSAVYLCASSLGRGTYNEQFFGPGTRLTVL.

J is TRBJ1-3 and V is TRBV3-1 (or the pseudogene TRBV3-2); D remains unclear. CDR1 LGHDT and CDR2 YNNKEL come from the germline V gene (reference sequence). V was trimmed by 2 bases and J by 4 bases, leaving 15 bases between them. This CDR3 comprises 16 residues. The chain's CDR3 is CASSQTTAALGNTIYF. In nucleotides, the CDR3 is TGTGCCAGCAGCCAAACGACTGCTGCTCTGGGAAACACCATATATTTT.